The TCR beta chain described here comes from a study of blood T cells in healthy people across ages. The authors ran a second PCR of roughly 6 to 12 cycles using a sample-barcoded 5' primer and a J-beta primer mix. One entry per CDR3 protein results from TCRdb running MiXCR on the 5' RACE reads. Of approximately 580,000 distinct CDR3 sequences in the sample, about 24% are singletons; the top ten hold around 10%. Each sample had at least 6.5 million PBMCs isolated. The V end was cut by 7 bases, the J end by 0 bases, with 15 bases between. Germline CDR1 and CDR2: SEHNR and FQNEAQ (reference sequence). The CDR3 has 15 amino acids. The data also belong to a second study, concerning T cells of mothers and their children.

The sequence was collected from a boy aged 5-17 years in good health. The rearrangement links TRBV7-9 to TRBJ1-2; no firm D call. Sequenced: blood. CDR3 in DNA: TGTGCCAGCACCCTCCTCGGAGGGTCTAACTATGGCTACACCTTC. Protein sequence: CASTLLGGSNYGYTF.